This record covers a single T cell receptor (beta chain). The sample comes from a study of shared clonotypes between healthy human individuals. Study details: Each donor contributed plates that comprised three CD4 naive, three CD4 memory, two CD8 naive and one CD8 memory.

Assay used: immunoSEQ multiplex PCR; TCRdb lists only in-frame clones, some missing. The table has 2 million to 2.5 million clones, more than 90% seen once. The germline V gene has CDR1 SGHNT and CDR2 YYREEE (reference sequence). The CDR3 covers 15 residues. Deletions cut 0 bases from V and 4 bases from J, with 14 bases between. The rearrangement links TRBV5-4 to TRBJ2-7; either TRBD1 or TRBD2 may supply D (5 bases each). The material sequenced was naive CD4+ T cells sorted from blood. Regarding subset: CD45RA+ positively selected. The source is a young man in good health. The CDR3 here is CASSLEWGSEYEQYF. The CDR3 DNA reads as TGTGCCAGCAGCTTGGAATGGGGGAGTGAGTACGAGCAGTACTTC.